The clone carrying this T cell receptor (beta chain) was observed at least ten times. The antigen remains unidentified. The record originates from a study of T cells in Graves' hyperthyroidism and ophthalmopathy. Whole-study results and caveats: Progression to ophthalmopathy was predicted a median of approximately seven months early.

This CDR3 has 14 amino acids. CDR1 and CDR2 (germline): MDHEN, SYDVKM. The ends were cut back, 3 bases at V and 0 bases at J, with 8 bases in the middle. Amplification of TCR beta CDR3 regions used RNA as the template. The HTBI primer set served for first-round RT-PCR of the TCR CDR3. TCRdb recomputed calls from the multiplex PCR reads with MiXCR, one row per CDR3 protein. The sample has 300,000 to 350,000 distinct CDR3 sequences, 15% to 20% seen once. The TCR originated in a woman aged 40 to 50 with Graves' ophthalmopathy. V usage is TRBV28 and J usage is TRBJ1-2; D remains unclear. Sequences were obtained from blood. The CDR3 sequence is CASSLPYANYGYTF. The CDR3 DNA reads TGTGCCAGCAGTTTGCCGTACGCTAACTATGGCTACACCTTC.